This T cell receptor (beta chain) was captured by sequencing in a study of metastatic and nonmetastatic thyroid tumors. Whole-study context: The authors compared repertoires across blood and tumor or nodule tissue from malignant and benign thyroid patients.

CDR3 length: 11 amino acids. V lost 0 bases to trimming and J lost 5 bases, with 4 bases between them. Germline assignment: CDR1 GTSNPN and CDR2 SVGIG (reference sequence). Worth noting for this clone: Its antigen is undetermined.

Thyroid surgery was preceded by no treatment in any patient. The authors' processing: Researchers built a distant-metastasis classifier for papillary thyroid cancer that drew on CDR3 differences across clinicopathological groups. TCRdb re-clonotyped the PCR reads through MiXCR. V and J calls and clone size were set by TCRdb, not the authors. The table includes 10,000 to 15,000 clones, roughly 29% detected once. Study-level findings and limits: Benign nodules were reported to have significantly lower TCR beta diversity than malignant thyroid tumors, in blood and tumor.

The rearrangement uses TRBV30 and TRBJ2-5; the D is unclear. Sequencing used tumor tissue. The source is a female donor with papillary thyroid cancer or a benign thyroid nodule (not recorded which). Some clones in this sample may be carry-over from other donors' samples. The CDR3 region has the DNA TGTGCCTGGAGTGTACTGGAGACCCAGTACTTC. Amino acid sequence: CAWSVLETQYF.